This TCR beta chain was recovered during a study of T-cell memory formation after mild COVID-19. Broader study findings: Memory cells collected pre-infection included some clones that later responded, suggesting cross-reactive memory joined.

The V end was cut by 5 bases, the J end by 8 bases, with 15 bases between. Germline CDR1 and CDR2: SEHNR and FQNEAQ (reference sequence). The CDR3 sequence is 14 residues long. A note on this clonotype: No antigen is known for it.

It was 5'RACE with constant-segment primers that produced the TCR alpha and TCR beta cDNA libraries, which carried sample barcodes and UMIs. MiXCR, run by TCRdb on the 5' RACE reads, gives a single entry per CDR3 protein. This table holds about 350,000 distinct CDR3 sequences, approximately 15% found once. The receptor comes from a man in his late teens or twenties who had mild COVID-19 (a few samples of this study predate the infection). Cell type and time point are not known. J is TRBJ2-2 and V is TRBV7-9; possible D gene TRBD2, 6 bases. Sample: PBMCs or a T cell subset sorted from them (not recorded which). The CDR3 coding sequence is TGTGCCAGCAGCCCAGCGGGCGCATGGGGGGAGCTGTTTTTT. It specifies CASSPAGAWGELFF.